This TCR beta chain was sequenced for a study of cytomegalovirus exposure and HLA in healthy donors. Study overall: An early release of data contained 80 million to 85 million unique TCRs, which came from HLA-typed donors. General study findings and limits: A missense variant in DCLRE1C was later tied to TCR beta V- and J-gene trimming. In an earlier analysis, about 87% or about 30%: the productive usage of most TCR beta V segments. In a later analysis, a genetic analysis reported fewer productive-TCR N-insertions in an Asian-associated ancestry cluster than the cohort average.

13 Jbeta primers and 60 Vbeta primers were used for the PCR. Here immunoSEQ multiplex PCR was the method, and the copy in TCRdb shows in-frame clones only, minus some. The sample has 200,000 to 250,000 clones, more than 75% seen once. CDR3 length equals 11 residues. Trimming stripped 0 bases from V and 6 bases from J, with 4 bases between. Germline CDR1 and CDR2: GTSNPN and SVGIG (reference sequence). As to this clone: Its target is not known.

J is TRBJ2-3 and V is TRBV30; D gene unclear. The sequenced sample consisted of PBMCs. This TCR derives from a human donor in good health. CDR3 coding DNA: TGTGCCTGGAGTGTACGGGATACGCAGTATTTT. Protein product: CAWSVRDTQYF.